This note documents a single T cell receptor (beta chain) sequence. Its target is not known. Germline V gene sequence: CDR1 MGHDK, CDR2 SYGVNS. The V end lost 6 bases, the J end lost 7 bases, and 18 bases lay between the germline ends. There are 15 residues in the CDR3. The PCR was carried out with 60 Vbeta primers and 13 Jbeta primers. Repertoires were generated with immunoSEQ multiplex PCR, while TCRdb's copy carries only in-frame clones and drops some. The data hold around 130,000 clones, with 74% observed a single time. This entry belongs to a study of cytomegalovirus exposure and HLA in healthy donors. Findings of the study overall: The authors assumed roughly uniform sequencing depth across donors for presence/absence analyses. A few CMV-associated chains proved CMV antigen-specific in vitro. 87-base-pair reads could not separate some V segments, including TRBV6-2 and TRBV6-3.

This TCR was recovered from a woman between 50 and 59 years old in good health and CMV-seropositive. Sequenced input: PBMCs. V usage is TRBV25-1 and J usage is TRBJ1-4; TRBD1 is a possible D gene (5 bases). In nucleotides, the CDR3 is TGTGCCAGCAGCCGCGGGGGGGAGTCGAGTGAAAAACTGTTTTTT. It encodes CASSRGGESSEKLFF.